This T cell receptor (beta chain) was recovered during a study of type 1 regulatory T cells. Study in general: An in vitro protocol generated T-allo10, a Tr1-enriched, alloantigen-specific CD4 T cell product. Regarding the study as a whole: Compared with non-type 1 regulatory T cells, type 1 regulatory T cells showed a more restricted TCR repertoire.

In the case of this clonotype: Its antigen is not identified.

From the reads, TCRdb called clonotypes with MiXCR, one entry per CDR3 protein. Of approximately 77,000 distinct CDR3 sequences in the sample, about a fifth were seen once. The clonotype was recovered from a human donor in good health. The sequencing sample was made of cultured type 1 regulatory T (Tr1) cells, either the whole culture or a sorted fraction (not recorded which).

CDR3 loop: CASSPSAGQEQYF. The CDR3 DNA sequence: TGTGCCAGCAGTCCCTCGGCCGGACAGGAGCAGTACTTC. The V and J genes are TRBV7-3 and TRBJ2-7; D might be TRBD1 (6 bases). Trimming cost V 6 bases and J 7 bases, with 16 bases left between them. The CDR3 extends over 13 amino acids. Germline CDR1 reads SGHTA; CDR2 reads FQGTGA. Full variable domain (outside the CDR3, taken from reference TRBV7-3 and TRBJ2-7): GAGVSQTPSNKVTEKGKYVELRCDPISGHTALYWYRQSLGQGPEFLIYFQGTGAADDSGLPNDRFFAVRPEGSVSTLKIQRTERGDSAVYLCASSPSAGQEQYFGPGTRLTVT.